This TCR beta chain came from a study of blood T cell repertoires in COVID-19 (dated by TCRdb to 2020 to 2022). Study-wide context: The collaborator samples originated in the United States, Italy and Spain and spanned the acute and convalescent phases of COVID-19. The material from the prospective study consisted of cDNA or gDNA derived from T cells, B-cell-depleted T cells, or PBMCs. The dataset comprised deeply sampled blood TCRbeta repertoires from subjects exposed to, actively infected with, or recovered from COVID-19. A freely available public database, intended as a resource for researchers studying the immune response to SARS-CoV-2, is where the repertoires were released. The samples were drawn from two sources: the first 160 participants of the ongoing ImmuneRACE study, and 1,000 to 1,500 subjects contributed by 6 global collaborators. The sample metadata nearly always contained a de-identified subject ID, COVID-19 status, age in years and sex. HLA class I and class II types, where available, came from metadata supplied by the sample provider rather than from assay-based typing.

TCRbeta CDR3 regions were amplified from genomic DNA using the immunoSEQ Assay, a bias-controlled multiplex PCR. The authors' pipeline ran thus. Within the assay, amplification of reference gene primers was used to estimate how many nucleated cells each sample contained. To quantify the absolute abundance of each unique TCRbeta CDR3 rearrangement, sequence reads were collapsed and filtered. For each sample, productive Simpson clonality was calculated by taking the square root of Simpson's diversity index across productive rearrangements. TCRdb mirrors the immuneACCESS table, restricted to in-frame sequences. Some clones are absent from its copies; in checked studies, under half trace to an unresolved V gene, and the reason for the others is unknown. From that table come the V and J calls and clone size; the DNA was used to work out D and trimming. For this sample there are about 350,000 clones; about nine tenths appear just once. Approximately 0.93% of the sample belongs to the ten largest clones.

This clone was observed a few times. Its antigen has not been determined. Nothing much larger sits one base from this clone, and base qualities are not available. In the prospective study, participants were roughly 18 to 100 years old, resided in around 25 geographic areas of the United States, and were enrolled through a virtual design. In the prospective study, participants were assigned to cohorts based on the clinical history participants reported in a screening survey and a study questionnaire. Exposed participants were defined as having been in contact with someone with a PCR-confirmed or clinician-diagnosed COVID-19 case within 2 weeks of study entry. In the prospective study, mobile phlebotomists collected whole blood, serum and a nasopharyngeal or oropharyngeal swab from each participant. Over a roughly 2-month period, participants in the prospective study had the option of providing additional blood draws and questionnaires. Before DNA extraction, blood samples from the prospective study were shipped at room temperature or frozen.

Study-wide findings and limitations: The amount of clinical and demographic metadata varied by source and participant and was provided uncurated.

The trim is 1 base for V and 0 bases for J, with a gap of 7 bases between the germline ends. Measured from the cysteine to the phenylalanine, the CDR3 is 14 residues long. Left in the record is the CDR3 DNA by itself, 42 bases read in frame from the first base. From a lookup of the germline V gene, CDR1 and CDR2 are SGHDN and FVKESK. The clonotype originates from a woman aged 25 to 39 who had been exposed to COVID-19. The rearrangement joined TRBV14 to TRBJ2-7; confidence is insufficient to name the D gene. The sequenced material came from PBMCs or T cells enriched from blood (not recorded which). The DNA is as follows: TGTGCCAGCAGCCAAGGACTCCTCTCCTACGAGCAGTACTTC. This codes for CASSQGLLSYEQYF.